Following are 13 T cell receptor beta chains from one sample sequenced in a study of T-cell memory formation after mild COVID-19. TCRdb reprocessed the 5' RACE reads via MiXCR and lists one record per CDR3 protein. This table has some 210,000 distinct CDR3 sequences, around 26% appearing once. Sequencing was done on a sample of PBMCs or a T cell subset sorted from them (not recorded which). The receptor source for this set is an adult woman who had mild COVID-19 (a few samples of this study predate the infection). Cell type and time point are not known.

This clonotype appeared a few times. The gene calls are TRBV5-1 and TRBJ2-1, with D tentatively TRBD2 (5 bases). This CDR3 comprises 12 residues. Germline V gives CDR1 SGHRS, CDR2 YFSETQ. V was trimmed by 0 bases and J by 8 bases, leaving 6 bases between them. CDR3 coding DNA: TGCGCCAGCAGCTTGGTACTAGATGAGCAGTTCTTC. This translates into CASSLVLDEQFF.

The V gene is TRBV20-1, the J gene TRBJ2-3; 8 nucleotides align to TRBD2. CDR3 size: 18 residues. Germline V gene data show CDR1 as DFQATT and CDR2 as SNEGSKA (reference sequence). J lost 3 bases, V lost 6 bases, and 20 bases had no gene match. The CDR3 DNA reads as TGCAGTGCCCCCCCTTACCCGACCAGCGGGGGCCGGACAGATACGCAGTATTTT. It yields the protein CSAPPYPTSGGRTDTQYF.

The CDR3 loop is CASSLAEGSYNEQFF. The CDR3 DNA sequence: TGTGCCAGCAGCTTAGCGGAAGGTTCCTACAATGAGCAGTTCTTC. The chain combines TRBV7-2 with TRBJ2-1; unclear D gene. There are 15 residues in the CDR3. The germline V gene encodes CDR1 SGHTA and CDR2 FQGNSA. V lost 0 bases, J lost 1 base, and 7 bases lay in between.

This chain connects TRBV19 to TRBJ2-7; TRBD1 might be the D (6 bases). Trimming pared 4 bases from V and 2 bases from J, leaving 18 bases between. CDR3 length: 16 amino acids. The germline V gene encodes CDR1 LNHDA and CDR2 SQIVND (reference sequence). CDR3 sequence (DNA): TGTGCCAGTAGTACCTCAGGGGTGATTTCCGCCTACGAGCAGTACTTC. Translated: CASSTSGVISAYEQYF.

This clonotype showed up just a few times. V and J are TRBV5-1 and TRBJ1-2; D is possibly TRBD1 (6 bases). Germline CDR1 reads SGHRS; CDR2 reads YFSETQ. CDR3 size: 16 residues. Trimming stripped 4 bases from V and 0 bases from J, with 16 bases between. The CDR3 DNA reads as TGCGCCAGCAGCCCGGCGGGGGCAGGGACTAACTATGGCTACACCTTC. It translates to CASSPAGAGTNYGYTF.

The table lists this clonotype with many counts. This sequence joins TRBV11-2 and TRBJ2-3; 8 bases agree with TRBD2. Germline CDR1 reads SGHAT; CDR2 reads FQNNGV. This CDR3 has 15 amino acids. The V gene end was trimmed by 1 base and the J gene end by 1 base; junction bases not matched to a gene: 1. CDR3 DNA: TGTGCCAGCAGCTTAGCGGGGGGGCGCACAGATACGCAGTATTTT. Translated: CASSLAGGRTDTQYF. Complete variable domain (other parts from reference TRBV11-2 and TRBJ2-3): EAGVAQSPRYKIIEKRQSVAFWCNPISGHATLYWYQQILGQGPKLLIQFQNNGVVDDSQLPKDRFSAERLKGVDSTLKIQPAKLEDSAVYLCASSLAGGRTDTQYFGPGTRLTVL.

This clonotype was seen a few times. The chain joins TRBV20-1 to TRBJ2-7; 10 bases align to TRBD2. CDR3 length: 15 residues. V was clipped by 1 base and J by 3 bases; unmatched bases: 6. From germline, CDR1 is DFQATT and CDR2 SNEGSKA (reference sequence). In DNA form, the CDR3 reads TGCAGTGCTAGAGCTCCTAGCGGGGGCCTCTACGAGCAGTACTTC. Protein: CSARAPSGGLYEQYF.

This clonotype has more than one count but fewer than ten. The genes are TRBV5-6 and TRBJ2-6; D gene uncertain. Trimming stripped 4 bases from V and 3 bases from J, with 8 bases between. Germline values: CDR1 SGHDT, CDR2 YYEEEE. The CDR3 runs to 14 residues. CDR3 in amino acids: CASSVGYGANVLTF. CDR3 bases: TGTGCCAGCAGCGTAGGGTATGGGGCCAACGTCCTGACTTTC.

There are a few counts of this clonotype. The V and J genes are TRBV12-3 or TRBV12-4 and TRBJ2-1, with D perhaps matching TRBD1 (5 bases). This CDR3 is 12 amino acids long. Trimming cost V 6 bases and J 6 bases, with 9 bases left between them. CDR3 protein: CASRIDSNEQFF. The DNA of the CDR3 is TGTGCCAGCAGAATAGACAGCAATGAGCAGTTCTTC.

The chain uses TRBV7-2 and TRBJ1-6; unclear D gene. The CDR3 extends over 12 amino acids. Per the germline V gene, CDR1 is SGHTA and CDR2 is FQGNSA. The V gene lost 5 bases and the J gene lost 7 bases, with 6 bases spanning the gap. The CDR3 sequence is CASSPTNSPLHF. The DNA for the CDR3 is TGTGCCAGCAGCCCGACAAATTCACCCCTCCACTTT.

This chain joins TRBV5-6 and TRBJ2-3; 11 bases are shared with TRBD2. CDR1 is SGHDT, CDR2 YYEEEE, per germline. This CDR3 contains 16 residues. V dropped 6 bases and J dropped 1; count of bases not matched to a gene: 7. CDR3 DNA sequence: TGTGCCAGCATCGATAGCGGGGGGGCCGGCACAGATACGCAGTATTTT. It codes for CASIDSGGAGTDTQYF.

This chain uses TRBV12-3 or TRBV12-4 with TRBJ2-1; D unclear. CDR3 length: 15 residues. Trimming shortened V by 3 bases and J by 7 bases, and 16 bases separated the two germline ends. CDR3 DNA sequence: TGTGCCAGCAGTTTCCGGGCCTCGATCCCAAATGAGCAGTTCTTC. Protein: CASSFRASIPNEQFF.

The chain has TRBV24-1 and TRBJ1-1; TRBD1 is a possible D gene (5 bases). Between the trimmed V and J ends, which lost 6 bases and 8 bases, there was a span of 12 bases. The germline CDR1 and CDR2 sequences are KGHDR and SFDVKD. The CDR3 length is 12 residues. This CDR3 is CATSPEGREAFF. The CDR3 DNA reads TGTGCCACCAGTCCGGAGGGGAGGGAAGCTTTCTTT.